These 17 T cell receptor beta chains came from one sample sequenced in a study of blood T cell repertoires in COVID-19 (TCRdb year 2020). The library was generated by the immunoSEQ multiplex PCR assay. The table was pulled from immuneACCESS by TCRdb, which kept in-frame rearrangements only. Such tables lose some clones; where checked, under half of the loss comes from unresolved V genes, and the rest has no known cause. A total of some 96,000 clones appear in this sample, 83% of them only once. The ten biggest clones cover about an eighth of the sample. Sequencing used peripheral blood. The receptors originated from a human donor in a cohort sampled during active COVID-19.

The J gene is TRBJ2-7, the V gene TRBV5-1; TRBD2 matches at 11 bases. This CDR3 contains 14 residues. Germline-derived CDR1 and CDR2 are SGHRS and YFSETQ. V shed 0 bases, J shed 7 bases, and the junction held 3 bases outside the gene matches. The CDR3 region is CASSLVGTSGEQYF. CDR3 in DNA: TGCGCCAGCAGCTTGGTAGGGACTAGCGGTGAGCAGTACTTC.

V gene TRBV7-9 combines with J gene TRBJ2-3, with TRBD1 matching over 11 bases. This CDR3 spans 16 amino acids. V was pared by 2 bases and J by 1 base, with 2 bases of the junction left unmatched. Per the germline V gene, CDR1 is SEHNR and CDR2 is FQNEAQ (reference sequence). CDR3 in DNA: TGTGCCAGCAGCTTACCGGGACAGGGGGGCACAGATACGCAGTATTTT. Its translation is CASSLPGQGGTDTQYF.

For this clone: Other nucleotide sequences in the sample specify the same CDR3. This sequence joins TRBV28 and TRBJ1-4, with D perhaps matching TRBD1 (6 bases). Germline V gene sequence: CDR1 MDHEN, CDR2 SYDVKM. This CDR3 is built from 15 residues. V lost 6 bases to trimming and J lost 0 bases, with 11 bases between them. DNA of the CDR3: TGTGCCAGCAGCCTCACAGGGTCAACTAATGAAAAACTGTTTTTT. This sequence encodes CASSLTGSTNEKLFF.

This clone was recorded only once. The rearrangement joins TRBV9 to TRBJ1-5; possible D gene TRBD1, 5 bases. The V end was cut by 2 bases, the J end by 0 bases, with 12 bases between. Germline V CDR1 and CDR2: SGDLS, YYNGEE. This CDR3 contains 16 residues. CDR3 region: CASSVQGVNSNQPQHF. Written as DNA, the CDR3 is TGTGCCAGCAGCGTTCAAGGGGTGAATAGCAATCAGCCCCAGCATTTT.

The chain carries TRBV19 and TRBJ2-3; 8 nucleotides agree with TRBD2. CDR3 length: 16 residues. V lost 3 bases and J lost 0; bases outside the gene matches: 5. Germline V gene data show CDR1 as LNHDA and CDR2 as SQIVND (reference sequence). The CDR3 loop reads CASSMKLAVSTDTQYF. CDR3 nucleotide sequence: TGTGCCAGTAGTATGAAACTAGCGGTGAGCACAGATACGCAGTATTTT.

The chain recombines TRBV19 with TRBJ1-5, with 7 nucleotides matching TRBD1. Germline CDR1 and CDR2: LNHDA and SQIVND (reference sequence). J was trimmed by 4 bases and V by 5 bases; bases with no gene match: 5. This CDR3 contains 14 residues. The CDR3 loop reads CASSSGGGNQPQHF. The DNA of the CDR3 is TGTGCCAGTAGTTCAGGGGGTGGAAATCAGCCCCAGCATTTT.

The gene calls are TRBV27 and TRBJ2-7, with TRBD2 matching over 8 bases. V was clipped by 4 bases and J by 5 bases; unmatched bases: 19. CDR3 length: 18 amino acids. Germline V gene sequence: CDR1 MNHEY, CDR2 SMNVEV (reference sequence). The CDR3 DNA reads as TGTGCCAGCAGTTGGCGTCCAGGGCGGATCGGGAGGGCCAACGAGCAGTACTTC. Translation gives CASSWRPGRIGRANEQYF.

The chain employs TRBV5-4 and TRBJ2-5; the match to TRBD2 covers 7 bases. V gave up 4 bases and J gave up 0 bases; unmatched junction bases: 6. The CDR3 consists of 15 residues. CDR1 is SGHNT and CDR2 is YYREEE in the germline V gene (reference sequence). CDR3 DNA sequence: TGTGCCAGCAGCCCGACCGGACTAGACCAAGAGACCCAGTACTTC. This encodes CASSPTGLDQETQYF.

This chain joins TRBV28 and TRBJ1-3, with D possibly TRBD1 on 6 matching bases. Trimming stripped 6 bases from V and 2 bases from J, with 17 bases between. This CDR3 has 16 residues. Germline V lookup: CDR1 MDHEN, CDR2 SYDVKM. This chain's CDR3 is CASREYRVLTGNTIYF. CDR3 nucleotides: TGTGCCAGCAGAGAGTACAGGGTCCTTACTGGAAACACCATATATTTT.

V is TRBV3-1 (or the pseudogene TRBV3-2) and J is TRBJ1-6, with D hard to call. Germline CDR1 and CDR2: LGHDT and YNNKEL (reference sequence). The CDR3 contains 15 residues. The V end was cut by 4 bases, the J end by 5 bases, with 12 bases between. CDR3 sequence reads: CASSPTWANNSPLHF. DNA for the CDR3: TGTGCCAGCAGCCCTACGTGGGCTAATAATTCACCCCTCCACTTT.

V gene TRBV7-3 combines with J gene TRBJ2-2, with 7 bases identical to TRBD1. V dropped 4 bases and J dropped 2; count of bases not matched to a gene: 7. Germline V gives CDR1 SGHTA, CDR2 FQGTGA. The CDR3 has 16 residues. The CDR3 bases are TGTGCCAGCAGCTATACCGGGACAGCAAACACCGGGGAGCTGTTTTTT. It codes for CASSYTGTANTGELFF.

This clone was recorded a few times. This chain connects TRBV6-2 or TRBV6-3 to TRBJ1-4, with 10 bases aligning to TRBD1. V was pared by 5 bases and J by 8 bases, with 8 bases of the junction left unmatched. The CDR3 sequence is 15 residues long. CDR1 MNHEY and CDR2 SVGEGT come from the germline V gene. The CDR3 DNA follows: TGTGCCAGCAGTGCCTCGGGACAGGGGCACGAAAAACTGTTTTTT. Translated, it gives CASSASGQGHEKLFF.

The chain uses TRBV27 and TRBJ2-2, with 7 bases matching TRBD1. Trimming took 5 bases from V and 6 from J; bases not matched to a gene: 18. CDR1 and CDR2 from the germline V gene are MNHEY and SMNVEV (reference sequence). This CDR3 contains 18 residues. CDR3 coding DNA: TGTGCCAGCAGTCCCCGTCGTGACAGGGTTGAGTACTCCGGGGAGCTGTTTTTT. This encodes CASSPRRDRVEYSGELFF.

The genes are TRBV7-3 and TRBJ1-1; D not resolved. From germline, CDR1 is SGHTA and CDR2 FQGTGA. This CDR3 contains 13 residues. The V and J ends lost 2 bases and 0 bases respectively, with 4 bases between them. The CDR3 here is CASSLQLNTEAFF. Written as DNA, the CDR3 is TGTGCCAGCAGCTTACAGTTGAACACTGAAGCTTTCTTT.

A remark on this clone: One junction end disagrees with the germline gene, perhaps due to a read error. The V call is TRBV12-3 or TRBV12-4, the J call TRBJ1-2, with D unclear. The CDR3 sequence is 13 residues long. Here the CDR3 DNA reads TGTGCCAGCAGGTTAGGGTCGGGGAATGGCTACACCTTC. Protein: CASRLGSGNGYTF.

The chain uses TRBV20-1 and TRBJ2-2, with no clear D. Trimming left V 3 bases short and J 3 bases short, with 5 bases between. Germline V gene sequence: CDR1 DFQATT, CDR2 SNEGSKA (reference sequence). The CDR3 is made up of 12 amino acids. The CDR3 sequence is CSASPDTGELFF. CDR3 sequence (DNA): TGCAGTGCTAGTCCAGACACCGGGGAGCTGTTTTTT.

The chain links TRBV4-1 to TRBJ2-7, with D unclear. Looked up from germline, CDR1 is MGHRA and CDR2 is YSYEKL. The germline V and J ends were trimmed by 4 bases and 3 bases, with 16 bases remaining between them. The CDR3 sequence is 15 residues long. CDR3 coding DNA: TGCGCCAGCAGCCCCTTTTTCGAGGTAGGCTACGAGCAGTACTTC. Translated: CASSPFFEVGYEQYF.